These T cell receptor beta chains were read from a single sample in a study of blood T cell repertoires in COVID-19. The table came from immunoSEQ multiplex PCR; TCRdb's copy has only in-frame clones and leaves some out. The sample consists of roughly 75,000 clones, around 89% of them appearing once. The material sequenced was peripheral blood. These receptors originate from a man aged 55 to 70 with acute or convalescent COVID-19. Each CDR3 is given with its conserved first and last residue. The D gene is left open where the match is weak.

j_gene: TRBJ1-6; d_gene: TRBD1; v_gene: TRBV4-1; CDR3aa: CASSLWTGGYNSPLHF; CDR3nt: TGCGCCAGCAGCCTTTGGACAGGGGGCTATAATTCACCCCTCCACTTT
j_gene: TRBJ1-2; d_gene: TRBD1; v_gene: TRBV27; CDR3aa: CASSPVGDRVRYGYTF; CDR3nt: TGTGCCAGCAGTCCCGTCGGGGACAGGGTTCGATATGGCTACACCTTC
j_gene: TRBJ2-2; d_gene: .; v_gene: TRBV24-1; CDR3aa: CATRAGADTGELFF; CDR3nt: TGTGCCACCAGGGCAGGGGCGGACACCGGGGAGCTGTTTTTT
j_gene: TRBJ2-5; d_gene: .; v_gene: TRBV9; CDR3aa: CASSVEASYQETQYF; CDR3nt: TGTGCCAGCAGCGTAGAAGCATCGTACCAAGAGACCCAGTACTTC
j_gene: TRBJ2-1; d_gene: .; v_gene: TRBV29-1; CDR3aa: CSVQGGPPTDEQFF; CDR3nt: TGCAGCGTTCAAGGGGGGCCACCTACAGATGAGCAGTTCTTC
j_gene: TRBJ2-7; d_gene: TRBD2; v_gene: TRBV20-1; CDR3aa: CSASSGMGEVNYEQYF; CDR3nt: TGCAGTGCTAGTAGCGGGATGGGTGAAGTGAACTACGAGCAGTACTTC
j_gene: TRBJ1-5; d_gene: .; v_gene: TRBV19; CDR3aa: CASSTQGFQPQHF; CDR3nt: TGTGCCAGTAGTACCCAGGGGTTTCAGCCCCAGCATTTT
j_gene: TRBJ2-1; d_gene: .; v_gene: TRBV11-3; CDR3aa: CASSRIRGGRNEQFF; CDR3nt: TGTGCCAGCAGCCGTATAAGGGGGGGGAGGAATGAGCAGTTCTTC
j_gene: TRBJ2-5; d_gene: .; v_gene: TRBV11-3; CDR3aa: CASSSSRGGQETQYF; CDR3nt: TGTGCCAGCAGCAGCTCTAGGGGAGGCCAAGAGACCCAGTACTTC
j_gene: TRBJ2-7; d_gene: TRBD1; v_gene: TRBV5-1; CDR3aa: CASSAGQGDFSYEQYF; CDR3nt: TGCGCCAGCAGCGCGGGACAGGGGGACTTCTCCTACGAGCAGTACTTC
j_gene: TRBJ1-5; d_gene: TRBD1; v_gene: TRBV30; CDR3aa: CAWSPGTGMRNQPQHF; CDR3nt: TGTGCCTGGAGTCCCGGGACAGGGATGCGCAATCAGCCCCAGCATTTT
j_gene: TRBJ2-7; d_gene: TRBD2; v_gene: TRBV2; CDR3aa: CASSMTSGSGRGYF; CDR3nt: TGTGCCAGCAGTATGACTAGCGGGAGTGGGAGGGGGTACTTC
j_gene: TRBJ1-4; d_gene: TRBD1; v_gene: TRBV2; CDR3aa: CASSERPAGGREKLFF; CDR3nt: TGTGCCAGCAGTGAAAGGCCGGCAGGGGGAAGAGAAAAACTGTTTTTT
j_gene: TRBJ2-1; d_gene: .; v_gene: TRBV5-6; CDR3aa: CASSLRLGSSYNEQFF; CDR3nt: TGTGCCAGCAGCTTGAGGCTAGGGAGCTCCTACAATGAGCAGTTCTTC